The 10 T cell receptor beta chains presented below share a single source sample, sequenced in a study of T-cell memory formation after mild COVID-19. From the 5' RACE reads, TCRdb called clonotypes with MiXCR, one entry per CDR3 protein. The sample lists around 62,000 distinct CDR3 sequences, around a quarter seen once, with approximately 43% in the top ten. The material sequenced was PBMCs or a T cell subset sorted from them (not recorded which). The receptor source for this set is a man in his late teens or twenties who had mild COVID-19 (a few samples of this study predate the infection). Cell type and time point are not known.

V usage is TRBV27 and J usage is TRBJ2-7; TRBD1 matches 9 bases. This CDR3 has 13 residues. CDR1 and CDR2 from the germline V gene are MNHEY and SMNVEV (reference sequence). J was trimmed by 4 bases and V by 4 bases; bases with no gene match: 2. For the CDR3, the DNA is TGTGCCAGCAGTTCAGGGACAGGGTACGAGCAGTACGTC. This sequence encodes CASSSGTGYEQYV.

The chain links TRBV24-1 to TRBJ1-2; maybe TRBD1 (6 bases). Per germline, CDR1 KGHDR and CDR2 SFDVKD. V gave up 4 bases and J gave up 6 bases, with 14 bases separating them. The CDR3 runs 14 residues. CDR3 coding DNA: TGTGCCACCAGTGACGCCACAGGGCTTCATGGCTACACCTTC. Amino acids: CATSDATGLHGYTF.

CDR3 region: CSVGKSWVNTEAFF. CDR3 DNA: TGCAGCGTTGGTAAATCTTGGGTGAACACTGAAGCTTTCTTT. The V gene is TRBV29-1, the J gene TRBJ1-1; D remains ambiguous. In germline, CDR1 is SQVTM, CDR2 ANQGSEA. This CDR3 is 14 amino acids long. Deletions cut 4 bases from V and 0 bases from J, with 12 bases between. The variable domain in full, with the rest retrieved from reference TRBV29-1 and TRBJ1-1, is SAVISQKPSRDICQRGTSLTIQCQVDSQVTMMFWYRQQPGQSLTLIATANQGSEATYESGFVIDKFPISRPNLTFSTLTVSNMSPEDSSIYLCSVGKSWVNTEAFFGQGTRLTVV.

The chain combines TRBV28 with TRBJ1-3; maybe TRBD1 (5 bases). Trimming removed 5 bases at V and 8 bases at J, with 25 bases between. The germline CDR1 and CDR2 sequences are MDHEN and SYDVKM. The CDR3 consists of 17 residues. The CDR3 DNA reads TGTGCCAGCAGTCTACCTTCACCCGGGACGTCCGTACACACCATATATTTT. Its translation is CASSLPSPGTSVHTIYF.

V gene TRBV12-3 or TRBV12-4 combines with J gene TRBJ2-5; TRBD2 matches 11 bases. The CDR3 contains 14 residues. Trimming removed 6 bases from V and 4 bases from J; junction bases left unmatched: 4. This CDR3 is CASRSSGGSETQYF. In DNA, the CDR3 is TGTGCCAGCAGATCTAGCGGGGGGTCAGAGACCCAGTACTTC.

The chain combines TRBV6-5 with TRBJ2-5; the D gene is possibly TRBD1 (6 bases). This CDR3 contains 16 residues. Trimming left V 0 bases short and J 5 bases short, with 16 bases between. Germline V gene lookup returns CDR1 MNHEY and CDR2 SVGAGI. CDR3 in amino acids: CASSYSKWGLSETQYF. CDR3 coding DNA: TGTGCCAGCAGTTACTCGAAATGGGGGCTCTCCGAGACCCAGTACTTC.

The rearrangement uses TRBV7-9 and TRBJ1-3; TRBD1 aligns across 7 bases. The germline V gene has CDR1 SEHNR and CDR2 FQNEAQ (reference sequence). The CDR3 is made up of 16 amino acids. V lost 4 bases and J lost 4; bases outside the gene matches: 10. CDR3 amino acids: CASSSRGGTEGNTIYF. The CDR3 DNA is TGTGCCAGCAGCTCGAGGGGAGGGACAGAAGGAAACACCATATATTTT. The full variable domain, in which reference TRBV7-9 and TRBJ1-3 provide the parts outside the CDR3, is DTGVSQNPRHKITKRGQNVTFRCDPISEHNRLYWYRQTLGQGPEFLTYFQNEAQLEKSRLLSDRFSAERPKGSFSTLEIQRTEQGDSAMYLCASSSRGGTEGNTIYFGEGSWLTVV.

The CDR3 DNA reads TGTGCCAGCAGCTGGGTTGGCAGCATGAATGAAAAACTGTTTTTT. Its translation: CASSWVGSMNEKLFF. The rearrangement links TRBV7-9 to TRBJ1-4, with D unclear. The CDR3 loop spans 15 amino acids. V dropped 4 bases and J dropped 5 bases, with 14 bases sitting between them. Germline CDR1 SEHNR, CDR2 FQNEAQ (reference sequence).

This clonotype was seen a handful of times. The chain couples TRBV27 to TRBJ2-5; maybe TRBD2 (6 bases). CDR3 length equals 17 residues. The germline V and J ends were trimmed by 5 bases and 0 bases, with 19 bases remaining between them. CDR1 is MNHEY and CDR2 is SMNVEV in the germline V gene (reference sequence). The CDR3 region has the DNA TGTGCCAGCAGTCCCGCCCCGGGACTGCAGTACCAAGAGACCCAGTACTTC. This codes for CASSPAPGLQYQETQYF.

The rearrangement links TRBV5-1 to TRBJ2-5; TRBD1 agrees at 7 bases. Germline CDR1 reads SGHRS; CDR2 reads YFSETQ. This CDR3 contains 14 residues. V gave up 6 bases and J gave up 2 bases; unmatched junction bases: 7. This CDR3 is CASTPGTVQETQYF. The CDR3 DNA reads TGCGCCAGCACCCCCGGGACAGTTCAAGAGACCCAGTACTTC.